These 5 T cell receptor beta chains were all obtained from the same sample, sequenced in a study of blood T cell repertoires in COVID-19. The data were produced by immunoSEQ multiplex PCR, yet TCRdb's version contains in-frame clones alone and is incomplete. The table shows 200,000 to 250,000 clones, with 85% to 90% occurring only once. Sequencing used peripheral blood. All receptors come from a woman aged 60 to 75 with acute or convalescent COVID-19.

The V gene is TRBV14, the J gene TRBJ2-3, with 7 bases aligning to TRBD2. The trim removed 0 bases at V and 6 bases at J, leaving 12 bases unmatched. Germline V CDR1 and CDR2: SGHDN, FVKESK. This CDR3 region has 17 residues. CDR3 DNA sequence: TGTGCCAGCAGCCAAGATGAGGCGGGAGCCGGGGTGGATACGCAGTATTTT. Translation gives CASSQDEAGAGVDTQYF.

This sequence joins TRBV4-2 and TRBJ1-2, with 9 positions matching TRBD1. Germline assignment: CDR1 LGHNA and CDR2 YNFKEQ. This CDR3 region has 15 residues. J lost 4 bases, V lost 5 bases, and 8 bases had no gene match. CDR3 protein: CASSSPGQGGYGYTF. Written as DNA, the CDR3 is TGTGCCAGCAGCTCCCCGGGACAGGGAGGCTATGGCTACACCTTC.

The chain uses TRBV5-1 and TRBJ1-1, with 11 bases identical to TRBD1. The germline CDR1 and CDR2 sequences are SGHRS and YFSETQ. This CDR3 comprises 15 residues. V lost 4 bases, J lost 8 bases, and 10 bases stayed unmatched. The CDR3 sequence is CASSPGTGGGREAFF. CDR3 coding DNA: TGCGCCAGCAGCCCCGGGACAGGGGGAGGGAGGGAAGCTTTCTTT.

The chain employs TRBV29-1 and TRBJ1-2, with D unclear. Trimming removed 1 base from V and 8 bases from J, with 23 bases in between. The CDR3 is made up of 16 amino acids. Per the germline V gene, CDR1 is SQVTM and CDR2 is ANQGSEA. The CDR3 loop reads CSVEVAWFRAPGGYTF. CDR3 DNA sequence: TGCAGCGTTGAAGTGGCGTGGTTCCGGGCCCCGGGAGGCTACACCTTC.

The chain is built from TRBV5-1 and TRBJ2-1; TRBD1 aligns across 7 bases. In germline, CDR1 is SGHRS, CDR2 YFSETQ. The ends lost 3 bases at V and 1 base at J; junction bases unmatched: 1. The CDR3 runs 14 residues. The CDR3 here is CASSWDRSYNEQFF. The CDR3 nucleotides are TGCGCCAGCAGCTGGGACAGATCCTACAATGAGCAGTTCTTC. The full variable domain, completed using reference TRBV5-1 and TRBJ2-1, is KAGVTQTPRYLIKTRGQQVTLSCSPISGHRSVSWYQQTPGQGLQFLFEYFSETQRNKGNFPGRFSGRQFSNSRSEMNVSTLELGDSALYLCASSWDRSYNEQFFGPGTRLTVL.